A selection of T cell receptor beta chains follows, all from one sample in a study of OX40 agonist ivuxolimab in advanced cancers. Using immunoSEQ multiplex PCR, the repertoire was profiled, and TCRdb retains in-frame clones only, with some absent. There are 75,000 to 100,000 clones in the sample; around 86% occur only once, and roughly 2.1% lies in the top ten. The specimen was CD4+ or CD8+ T cells sorted from blood, collected in a trial of the OX40 agonist ivuxolimab. All receptors come from an adult with an advanced solid tumor such as melanoma, head and neck, liver or kidney cancer. Both conserved end residues are part of each CDR3. The D gene is left open where the match is weak. Where a row states a size, it is once, few, many or the class of an expanded clone; other rows omit it.

TGTGCCAGCAGCTATGGAAACACCATATATTTT,CASSYGNTIYF,TRBJ1-3,TRBV7-3,few,.
TGTGCCAGCAGCCCCAGGACTAGCGCCTACGAGCAGTACTTC,CASSPRTSAYEQYF,TRBJ2-7,TRBV7-2,.,TRBD2
TGTGCCAGCAGTGAAAGGATGGGCCAGGGCTCCTACGAGCAGTACTTC,CASSERMGQGSYEQYF,TRBJ2-7,TRBV6-1,few,.
TGCGCCAGCAGCCGTGACAGGAACTATGGCTACACCTTC,CASSRDRNYGYTF,TRBJ1-2,TRBV4-1,.,.
TGTGCCAGCAGCTTATTACAGAACACCGGGGAGCTGTTTTTT,CASSLLQNTGELFF,TRBJ2-2,TRBV7-2,.,.
TGTGCCAGCTCACCAGGAGGCACGAGCTCTGGAAACACCATATATTTT,CASSPGGTSSGNTIYF,TRBJ1-3,TRBV18,.,.
TGTGCCAGCAGCCAAGATATCGGGGTAGCAAACACCATATATTTT,CASSQDIGVANTIYF,TRBJ1-3,TRBV14,.,.
TGTGCCATCAGTGAGCGGCAGGGTAGCACAGATACGCAGTATTTT,CAISERQGSTDTQYF,TRBJ2-3,TRBV10-3,.,.
TGTGCCAGCAGTCCAGGACAGCCTGGGGGGAACACCATATATTTT,CASSPGQPGGNTIYF,TRBJ1-3,TRBV6-5,.,.
TGTGCCAGCAGCCGTATAGGGGACAGCCGTAGCACAGATACGCAGTATTTT,CASSRIGDSRSTDTQYF,TRBJ2-3,TRBV9,.,TRBD1
TGTGCCAGCAGTGGGGAGGACAGGGGGCTCGGGGAGCTGTTTTTT,CASSGEDRGLGELFF,TRBJ2-2,TRBV27,once,TRBD1
TGTGCCAGCAGTGTAGGGGGGGAGACCCAGTACTTC,CASSVGGETQYF,TRBJ2-5,TRBV6-1,.,.
TGTGCCAGCAGTGAGACCGGGACAGGGATTCATGAGCAGTTCTTC,CASSETGTGIHEQFF,TRBJ2-1,TRBV2,.,TRBD1
TGCGCCAGCAGCTTGGCCGGGGGGAATCAGGAGCAGTTCTTC,CASSLAGGNQEQFF,TRBJ2-1,TRBV5-1,.,TRBD2
TGCGCCAGCAGCCGGATGGCATCGAACACTGAAACTTTCTTT,CASSRMASNTETFF,TRBJ1-1,TRBV5-1,.,.
TGTGCCAGTAGTATCAACAGGGTCTCCTACGAGCAGTACTTC,CASSINRVSYEQYF,TRBJ2-7,TRBV19,.,.
TGTGCCAGCAGCGGTTCAACAGGTTCCCAAGAGACCCAGTACTTC,CASSGSTGSQETQYF,TRBJ2-5,TRBV5-6,.,.
TGTGCTAGCAGCTTAGGAGGGGGAGCGGAGGAGACCCAGTACTTC,CASSLGGGAEETQYF,TRBJ2-5,TRBV7-7,.,.
TGTGCCAGCAGTGACGCGGGGGACGGCCGAAGGCAGTTCTTC,CASSDAGDGRRQFF,TRBJ2-1,TRBV6-4,.,TRBD2
TGTGCCAGTAGTGGGAGACAGGGGGACCCAGATACGCAGTATTTT,CASSGRQGDPDTQYF,TRBJ2-3,TRBV19,.,TRBD1
TGTGCCAGCAGTTTAGAACAGGGTCGGGAGACCCAGTACTTC,CASSLEQGRETQYF,TRBJ2-5,TRBV27,.,.
TGCGCCAGCAGCTTGGGAGGGCCCCCCTACGAGCAGTACTTC,CASSLGGPPYEQYF,TRBJ2-7,TRBV5-1,.,.
TGTGCCAGCAGTTTAGGGAGTGAAGATACGCAGTATTTT,CASSLGSEDTQYF,TRBJ2-3,TRBV28,.,.
TGTGCCAGCTCACAACCGACTAGCGGGGGACCCTACAATGAGCAGTTCTTC,CASSQPTSGGPYNEQFF,TRBJ2-1,TRBV18,.,TRBD2
TGCGCCAGCAGCCCGAAACTAGCGGGGGACACAGATACGCAGTATTTT,CASSPKLAGDTDTQYF,TRBJ2-3,TRBV5-1,once,TRBD2
TGCGCCAGCAGTAAGCAGGGATTTCAGGGCTACACCTTC,CASSKQGFQGYTF,TRBJ1-2,TRBV10-2,.,.
TGTGCCAGCACGGGACAGGGCTACAATGAGCAGTTCTTC,CASTGQGYNEQFF,TRBJ2-1,TRBV2,.,TRBD1
TGTGCCAGCAGTTTAGGGACAGGGGATCAGCCCCAGCATTTT,CASSLGTGDQPQHF,TRBJ1-5,TRBV6-5,.,TRBD1
TGTGCCAGCTCACCACCTCACTACCCCAACACCGGGGAGCTGTTTTTT,CASSPPHYPNTGELFF,TRBJ2-2,TRBV18,.,.
TGTGCCAGCTCACGGCCGGGACCATCTTACAATGAGCAGTTCTTC,CASSRPGPSYNEQFF,TRBJ2-1,TRBV18,.,.
TGTGCCAGCAGCCTAGACCGAAACGGGAACACCATATATTTT,CASSLDRNGNTIYF,TRBJ1-3,TRBV11-2,.,.
TGTGCCAGCAGCTCAGACTGGTATGGCTACACCTTC,CASSSDWYGYTF,TRBJ1-2,TRBV5-4,.,.
TGTGCCAGCAGTTTAACTAGACAGGGGGATACGCAGTATTTT,CASSLTRQGDTQYF,TRBJ2-3,TRBV27,once,TRBD1
TGTGCCAGCAGCCCCTTCGGAGGCCAAGAGACCCAGTACTTC,CASSPFGGQETQYF,TRBJ2-5,TRBV7-2,.,.
TGTGCCAGCTGGGCAGCCCCGCGGCTGTTTTTT,CASWAAPRLFF,TRBJ2-2,TRBV28,.,.
TGTGCCAGCAGCACGACTAGCTCAACACCGGTACCCTACGAGCAGTACTTC,CASSTTSSTPVPYEQYF,TRBJ2-7,TRBV5-5,.,TRBD2
TGTGCCAGCAGTGAACGTGGGGGAGTGAGCACAGATACGCAGTATTTT,CASSERGGVSTDTQYF,TRBJ2-3,TRBV6-1,.,.
TGTGCTAGTGGTTTGGGGGCAGAGGAGACCCAGTACTTC,CASGLGAEETQYF,TRBJ2-5,TRBV12-5,.,.
TGTGCCAGCTTATCGACTAGCGGGAGAAGGAATACGCAGTATTTT,CASLSTSGRRNTQYF,TRBJ2-3,TRBV18,.,TRBD2
TGTGCCTGGAGTGTTTCGGGGGCAACTGGAAACACCATATATTTT,CAWSVSGATGNTIYF,TRBJ1-3,TRBV30,.,.
TGTGCCAGCAGCTTAGGAGGCGGGATCTCCTACGAGCAGTACTTC,CASSLGGGISYEQYF,TRBJ2-7,TRBV7-6,.,.
TGTGCCAGCAGCGCATCCTCTAACACCGGGGAGCTGTTTTTT,CASSASSNTGELFF,TRBJ2-2,TRBV9,.,.
TGTGCCAGCAGTTCAGGGGGCGGGCAGCCCCAGCATTTT,CASSSGGGQPQHF,TRBJ1-5,TRBV11-2,.,TRBD1
TGTGCCAGCAGCACCACTAGCCTCGGTGAGCAGTTCTTC,CASSTTSLGEQFF,TRBJ2-1,TRBV7-9,few,.
TGTGCCAGCAGACGGGGACAGAGCTCCTACGAGCAGTACTTC,CASRRGQSSYEQYF,TRBJ2-7,TRBV6-5,.,TRBD1
TGCGCCAGCAGCTTGGTAGCGGGAGGTTCAGGACAAGAGACCCAGTACTTC,CASSLVAGGSGQETQYF,TRBJ2-5,TRBV5-1,.,TRBD2
TGTGCCAGCAGCTTCAGACAGACAGGAGGGGCAGATACGCAGTATTTT,CASSFRQTGGADTQYF,TRBJ2-3,TRBV11-2,.,.
TGCAGTGGATCGACAGACTATGGCTACACCTTC,CSGSTDYGYTF,TRBJ1-2,TRBV20-1,.,.
TGTGCCAGTGCGTACGGGCCCCGAATATCACCCCAGCATTTT,CASAYGPRISPQHF,TRBJ1-5,TRBV19,.,.
TGTGCCAGCGAGCTTTGGAGTGGAGAGACCCAGTACTTC,CASELWSGETQYF,TRBJ2-5,TRBV5-6,.,.
TGTGCCAGCAGCTTAACGCCCCGGGGCACAGATACGCAGTATTTT,CASSLTPRGTDTQYF,TRBJ2-3,TRBV27,once,.
TGCGCCAGCAGCTTTCTCGGGGAGAGAGCCTACAATGAGCAGTTCTTC,CASSFLGERAYNEQFF,TRBJ2-1,TRBV5-1,.,.
TGTGCCAGCAGTTCCGGGACAGGGGGTGGCTACGAGCAGTACTTC,CASSSGTGGGYEQYF,TRBJ2-7,TRBV27,few,TRBD1
TGTGCCAGCAAATCGCATACGAACACCGGGGAGCTGTTTTTT,CASKSHTNTGELFF,TRBJ2-2,TRBV6-1,once,.
TGTGCCAGCAGCCAAGGAACTAGCGGCCAAGAGACCCAGTACTTC,CASSQGTSGQETQYF,TRBJ2-5,TRBV4-2,.,TRBD2